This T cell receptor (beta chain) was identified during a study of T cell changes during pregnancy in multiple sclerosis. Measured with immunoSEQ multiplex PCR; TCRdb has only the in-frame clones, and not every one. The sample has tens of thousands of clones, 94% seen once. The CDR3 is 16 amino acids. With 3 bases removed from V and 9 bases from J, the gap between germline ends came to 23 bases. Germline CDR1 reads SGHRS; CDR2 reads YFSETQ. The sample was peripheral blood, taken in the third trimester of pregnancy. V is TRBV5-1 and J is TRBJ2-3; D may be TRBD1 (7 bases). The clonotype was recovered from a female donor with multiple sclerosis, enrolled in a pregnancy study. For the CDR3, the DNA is TGCGCCAGCAGCTGGGGGGACAGCCATACTTCCACGACGCAGTATTTT. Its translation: CASSWGDSHTSTTQYF. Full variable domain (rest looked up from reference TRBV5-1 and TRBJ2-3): KAGVTQTPRYLIKTRGQQVTLSCSPISGHRSVSWYQQTPGQGLQFLFEYFSETQRNKGNFPGRFSGRQFSNSRSEMNVSTLELGDSALYLCASSWGDSHTSTTQYFGPGTRLTVL.